What follows are 27 T cell receptor beta chains derived from one specimen sequenced in a study of cytomegalovirus exposure and HLA in healthy donors. Clones were read by immunoSEQ multiplex PCR, and TCRdb kept only the in-frame ones, dropping some. The table includes approximately 140,000 clones, 70% to 90% detected once. The source material was PBMCs. Receptors originate from a man aged 18 to 30 in good health and CMV-seronegative.

The gene calls are TRBV5-5 and TRBJ2-7, with D maybe TRBD1 (8 bases). V was cut by 9 bases and J by 2 bases, with 12 bases left in between. Per the germline V gene, CDR1 is SGHKS and CDR2 is YYEKEE (reference sequence). The CDR3 sequence is 12 residues long. CDR3 in amino acids: CAKRDRTYEQYF. CDR3 coding DNA: TGTGCCAAGCGGGACAGGACCTACGAGCAGTACTTC.

This chain uses TRBV11-2 with TRBJ2-7; 7 bases fit TRBD2. V trimming: 6 bases; J trimming: 5 bases; junction bases outside the gene matches: 4. The CDR3 runs to 12 residues. Germline loops: CDR1 SGHAT, CDR2 FQNNGV. As DNA, the CDR3 is TGTGCCAGCAGTCTGGGGGGGAACGAGCAGTACTTC. This codes for CASSLGGNEQYF.

The chain employs TRBV6-1 and TRBJ2-2, with 9 positions matching TRBD2. Germline loops: CDR1 MNHNS, CDR2 SASEGT. This CDR3 spans 15 amino acids. V dropped 11 bases and J dropped 6; count of bases not matched to a gene: 13. CDR3 in DNA: TGTGCCGGTGGGCTACTAGCGGGTTCTTCCGGGGAGCTGTTTTTT. Protein product: CAGGLLAGSSGELFF.

The V call is TRBV28, the J call TRBJ1-1; D not resolved. Deletions cut 8 bases from V and 5 bases from J, with 12 bases between. This CDR3 is built from 12 residues. Germline lookup yields CDR1 MDHEN and CDR2 SYDVKM. CDR3 nucleotide sequence: TGTGCCAGCGGCCTCCAGAGGACTGAAGCTTTCTTT. Amino acid sequence: CASGLQRTEAFF.

This chain's CDR3 is CASSAGTYDYEQYF. DNA for the CDR3: TGTGCCAGCAGTGCAGGGACATACGACTACGAGCAGTACTTC. V is TRBV6-5 and J is TRBJ2-7, with D tentatively TRBD1 (6 bases). The length of the CDR3 is 14 residues. Trimming stripped 5 bases from V and 3 bases from J, with 14 bases between. CDR1 and CDR2 from the germline V gene are MNHEY and SVGAGI.

The CDR3 DNA reads TGCAGCGAAACAGGGGTTAGCACAGATACGCAGTATTTT. Translated, it gives CSETGVSTDTQYF. V is TRBV29-1 and J is TRBJ2-3; 7 nucleotides line up with TRBD1. J was trimmed by 0 bases and V by 7 bases; bases with no gene match: 4. The CDR3 covers 13 residues. The germline CDR1 and CDR2 sequences are SQVTM and ANQGSEA.

As DNA, the CDR3 is TGCAGCGTTCCCTGGGGTAGCGGGGTAGCCGGGGAGCTGTTTTTT. Its translation: CSVPWGSGVAGELFF. The V gene is TRBV29-1, the J gene TRBJ2-2; 8 bases fit TRBD2. The V segment lost 5 bases and the J segment 6 bases; nucleotides outside the gene matches: 11. The CDR3 loop spans 15 amino acids. Germline CDR1 SQVTM, CDR2 ANQGSEA.

The J gene is TRBJ2-1, the V gene TRBV28, with TRBD2 as a possible D gene (5 bases). This CDR3 is 15 amino acids long. V dropped 7 bases and J dropped 1 base, with 14 bases sitting between them. From germline, CDR1 is MDHEN and CDR2 SYDVKM. CDR3 coding DNA: TGTGCCAGCACTAGGTGGGAGACATCCTACAATGAGCAGTTCTTC. It yields the protein CASTRWETSYNEQFF.

The rearrangement uses TRBV27 and TRBJ1-2; D perhaps matches TRBD1 (6 bases). Germline CDR1 is MNHEY and CDR2 is SMNVEV (reference sequence). This CDR3 has 18 amino acids. Trimming cost V 5 bases and J 2 bases, with 24 bases left between them. The CDR3 coding sequence is TGTGCCAGCAGTCCGTCATATAGGGGGTTGAGGACAAACTATGGCTACACCTTC. It is translated as CASSPSYRGLRTNYGYTF.

This clone was picked up one time. Other nucleotide sequences in the sample specify the same CDR3. The chain is built from TRBV2 and TRBJ1-1; 7 nucleotides match TRBD1. The germline CDR1 and CDR2 sequences are SNHLY and FYNNEI. CDR3 size: 13 residues. Trimming at V came to 6 bases and at J to 5 bases, leaving 6 bases not matched to a gene. CDR3 amino acids: CASRAGTATEAFF. The DNA for the CDR3 is TGTGCCAGCAGGGCCGGGACAGCGACTGAAGCTTTCTTT.

V usage is TRBV6-5 and J usage is TRBJ2-4; 9 bases fit TRBD1. V was clipped by 1 base and J by 5 bases; unmatched bases: 3. The germline CDR1 and CDR2 sequences are MNHEY and SVGAGI. This CDR3 contains 15 residues. CDR3 nucleotide sequence: TGTGCCAGCAGTTACTTTGGACAGGGGCAAAACATTCAGTACTTC. Protein sequence: CASSYFGQGQNIQYF.

This clone showed up just a few times. The J gene is TRBJ1-5, the V gene TRBV7-9; D unclear. Germline V gene lookup returns CDR1 SEHNR and CDR2 FQNEAQ (reference sequence). This CDR3 has 13 residues. Between the trimmed V and J ends, which lost 0 bases and 5 bases, there was a span of 5 bases. Here the CDR3 reads CASSLAFDQPQHF. For the CDR3, the DNA is TGTGCCAGCAGCTTAGCTTTCGATCAGCCCCAGCATTTT.

The J gene is TRBJ2-3, the V gene TRBV18; 14 bases are shared with TRBD2. The V gene's germline CDR1 is KGHSH and CDR2 LQKENI. The CDR3 consists of 18 residues. V shed 3 bases, J shed 5 bases, and the junction held 10 bases outside the gene matches. In nucleotides, the CDR3 is TGTGCCAGCTCACCGCGACTAGCGGGGGGGCGGGCCCAAGATACGCAGTATTTT. Protein sequence: CASSPRLAGGRAQDTQYF.

The V call is TRBV12-5, the J call TRBJ1-5; D unclear. This CDR3 comprises 16 residues. Germline V gene lookup returns CDR1 LGHNT and CDR2 FRNRAP. Trimming took off 0 bases at V and 4 bases at J, with 13 bases between the two ends. CDR3 in DNA: TGTGCTAGTGGTTTGGTCGGCGAGGGCTTGAATCAGCCCCAGCATTTT. It translates to CASGLVGEGLNQPQHF.

V gene TRBV28 combines with J gene TRBJ2-7, with TRBD1 identical over 8 bases. CDR1 and CDR2 from the germline V gene are MDHEN and SYDVKM. The V gene end was trimmed by 2 bases and the J gene end by 1 base; junction bases not matched to a gene: 7. The CDR3 contains 16 residues. CDR3 loop: CASSLVGGQASYEQYF. CDR3 DNA: TGTGCCAGCAGTTTAGTTGGGGGACAGGCTTCCTACGAGCAGTACTTC.

The chain uses TRBV5-1 and TRBJ2-7, with a possible D match to TRBD2 (5 bases). Germline V gives CDR1 SGHRS, CDR2 YFSETQ. This CDR3 has 14 amino acids. V dropped 0 bases and J dropped 3 bases, with 10 bases sitting between them. As DNA, the CDR3 is TGCGCCAGCAGCTTGGCCGACGGGGACTACGAGCAGTACTTC. Translated, it gives CASSLADGDYEQYF.

V and J are TRBV11-3 and TRBJ2-3; D not resolved. The CDR3 contains 13 residues. Trimming stripped 6 bases from V and 0 bases from J, with 7 bases between. Germline CDR1 is SGHNT and CDR2 is YENEEA. The CDR3 DNA sequence: TGTGCCAGCAGTTCCTCCAGCACAGATACGCAGTATTTT. Translation gives CASSSSSTDTQYF.

Of note for this clone: This same CDR3 is encoded by further DNA sequences in the sample. CDR3 protein: CASSSTGGSNQPQHF. Here the CDR3 DNA reads TGTGCCAGCAGTTCGACAGGGGGTAGCAATCAGCCCCAGCATTTT. The chain joins TRBV28 to TRBJ1-5, with 9 bases that match TRBD1. The CDR3 is 15 amino acids. Trimming cost V 4 bases and J 0 bases; bases outside gene matches: 1. CDR1 and CDR2 (germline): MDHEN, SYDVKM.

The genes are TRBV7-2 and TRBJ2-7, with TRBD1 matching 8 bases. Germline V lookup: CDR1 SGHTA, CDR2 FQGNSA. The CDR3 has 14 residues. The ends lost 5 bases at V and 5 bases at J; junction bases unmatched: 8. As DNA, the CDR3 is TGTGCCAGCAGCCCCGACAGGGGACGGAACGAGCAGTACTTC. Translated: CASSPDRGRNEQYF. Combining the CDR3 with reference TRBV7-2 and TRBJ2-7 gives the whole variable domain GAGVSQSPSNKVTEKGKDVELRCDPISGHTALYWYRQSLGQGLEFLIYFQGNSAPDKSGLPSDRFSAERTGGSVSTLTIQRTQQEDSAVYLCASSPDRGRNEQYFGPGTRLTVT.

The chain's CDR3 is CASSGGGAADTQYF. CDR3 in DNA: TGCGCCAGCAGCGGTGGGGGCGCCGCAGATACGCAGTATTTT. J is TRBJ2-3 and V is TRBV5-1, with a tentative D call TRBD1 (6 bases). The CDR3 sequence is 14 residues long. Deletions cut 4 bases from V and 4 bases from J, with 13 bases between. Germline CDR1 is SGHRS and CDR2 is YFSETQ.

The V gene is TRBV2, the J gene TRBJ1-5; D is perhaps TRBD1 (5 bases). Germline values: CDR1 SNHLY, CDR2 FYNNEI. The V end was cut by 5 bases, the J end by 1 base, with 12 bases between. The CDR3 runs to 15 residues. CDR3 in amino acids: CASSPRDGSNQPQHF. For the CDR3, the DNA is TGTGCCAGCAGTCCCAGGGATGGCAGCAATCAGCCCCAGCATTTT.

The CDR3 protein is CSVTTGTAGNEQFF. The CDR3 coding sequence is TGCAGCGTCACAACCGGGACAGCCGGCAATGAGCAGTTCTTC. This chain links TRBV29-1 with TRBJ2-1, with 7 bases matching TRBD1. The CDR3 is made up of 14 amino acids. Looked up from germline, CDR1 is SQVTM and CDR2 is ANQGSEA. Trimming removed 6 bases from V and 6 bases from J; junction bases left unmatched: 11.

The chain couples TRBV18 to TRBJ1-1, with a weak D call TRBD1 (6 bases). Between the trimmed V and J ends, which lost 3 bases and 1 base, there was a span of 9 bases. The CDR3 has 14 residues. CDR1 KGHSH and CDR2 LQKENI come from the germline V gene. This CDR3 reads CASSPRDKNTEAFF. For the CDR3, the DNA is TGTGCCAGCTCACCCCGGGACAAGAACACTGAAGCTTTCTTT.

The V gene is TRBV7-2, the J gene TRBJ2-1, with a possible D match to TRBD2 (6 bases). Per germline, CDR1 SGHTA and CDR2 FQGNSA. This CDR3 region has 16 residues. Trimming left V 0 bases short and J 7 bases short, with 16 bases between. CDR3 nucleotide sequence: TGTGCCAGCAGCTTAGCGGGACTTCCTATGGCAAATGAGCAGTTCTTC. It is translated as CASSLAGLPMANEQFF.

The count of this clone is one. The gene calls are TRBV5-6 and TRBJ2-7, with 8 bases fitting TRBD1. The CDR3 extends over 14 amino acids. Germline V lookup: CDR1 SGHDT, CDR2 YYEEEE. Trimming cost V 1 base and J 5 bases; bases outside gene matches: 5. The CDR3 DNA reads TGTGCCAGCAGCTTGCAGGGGGCGAACGACGAGCAGTACTTC. Translating gives CASSLQGANDEQYF.

V is TRBV7-2 and J is TRBJ2-3, with 9 bases matching TRBD2. V was clipped by 1 base and J by 5 bases; unmatched bases: 1. Germline CDR1 is SGHTA and CDR2 is FQGNSA. The CDR3 loop spans 14 amino acids. CDR3 in amino acids: CASSLGTSEDTQYF. CDR3 sequence (DNA): TGTGCCAGCAGCTTAGGGACTAGCGAAGATACGCAGTATTTT.

This chain uses TRBV10-3 with TRBJ2-1; D is perhaps TRBD1 (5 bases). The CDR3 consists of 15 residues. The V gene lost 2 bases and the J gene lost 3 bases, with 11 bases spanning the gap. CDR1 is ENHRY, CDR2 SYGVKD, per germline. CDR3 protein: CAISEGQGIYNEQFF. CDR3 nucleotides: TGTGCCATCAGTGAGGGGCAGGGAATCTACAATGAGCAGTTCTTC.